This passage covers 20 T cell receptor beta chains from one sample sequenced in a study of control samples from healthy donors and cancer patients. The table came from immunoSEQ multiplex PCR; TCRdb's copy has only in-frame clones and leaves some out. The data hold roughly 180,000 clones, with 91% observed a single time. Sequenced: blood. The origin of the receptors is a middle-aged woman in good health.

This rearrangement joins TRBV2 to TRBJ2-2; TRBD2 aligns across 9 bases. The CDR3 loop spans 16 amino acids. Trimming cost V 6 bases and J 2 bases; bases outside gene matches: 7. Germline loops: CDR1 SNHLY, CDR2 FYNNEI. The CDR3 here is CASSARGGANTGELFF. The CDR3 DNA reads TGTGCCAGCAGCGCCCGCGGGGGGGCTAACACCGGGGAGCTGTTTTTT.

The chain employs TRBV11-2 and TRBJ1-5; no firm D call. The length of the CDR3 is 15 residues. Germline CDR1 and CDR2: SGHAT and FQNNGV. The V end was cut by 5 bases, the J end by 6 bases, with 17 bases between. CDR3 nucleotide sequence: TGTGCCAGCAGCCCGGAAGGGCGTTCGGGTCAGCCCCAGCATTTT. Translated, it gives CASSPEGRSGQPQHF.

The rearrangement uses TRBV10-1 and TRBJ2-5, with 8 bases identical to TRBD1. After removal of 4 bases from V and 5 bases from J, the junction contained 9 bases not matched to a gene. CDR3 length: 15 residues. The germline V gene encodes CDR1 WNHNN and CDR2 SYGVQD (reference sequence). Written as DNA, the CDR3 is TGCGCCAGCAGTGCCGGACAGGGTTCTTTGGAGACCCAGTACTTC. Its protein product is CASSAGQGSLETQYF.

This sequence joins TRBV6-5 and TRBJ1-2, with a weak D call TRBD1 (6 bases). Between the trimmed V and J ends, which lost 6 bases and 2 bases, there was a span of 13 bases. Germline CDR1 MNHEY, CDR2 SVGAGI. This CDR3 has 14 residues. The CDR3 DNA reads TGTGCCAGCAGGGCAGGGGCACTAAACTATGGCTACACCTTC. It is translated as CASRAGALNYGYTF.

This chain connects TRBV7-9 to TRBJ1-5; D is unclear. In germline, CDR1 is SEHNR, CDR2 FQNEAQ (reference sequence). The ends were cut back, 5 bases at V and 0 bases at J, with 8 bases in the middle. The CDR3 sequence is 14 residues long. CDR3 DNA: TGTGCCAGCAGCCACCTTAATAGCAATCAGCCCCAGCATTTT. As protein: CASSHLNSNQPQHF. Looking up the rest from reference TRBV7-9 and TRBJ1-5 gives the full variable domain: DTGVSQNPRHKITKRGQNVTFRCDPISEHNRLYWYRQTLGQGPEFLTYFQNEAQLEKSRLLSDRFSAERPKGSFSTLEIQRTEQGDSAMYLCASSHLNSNQPQHFGDGTRLSIL.

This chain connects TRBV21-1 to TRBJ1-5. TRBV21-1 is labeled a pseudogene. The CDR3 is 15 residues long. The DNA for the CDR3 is TGTGCCAGCAGCAACGGGGCTCTCTTGGGCCAGCCCCAGCATTTT. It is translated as CASSNGALLGQPQHF.

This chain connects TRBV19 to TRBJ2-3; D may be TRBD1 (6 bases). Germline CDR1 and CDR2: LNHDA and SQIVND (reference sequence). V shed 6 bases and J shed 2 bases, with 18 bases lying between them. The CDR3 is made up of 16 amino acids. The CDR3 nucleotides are TGTGCCAGTAGCAACCAACAGGGTCTGACCACAGATACGCAGTATTTT. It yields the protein CASSNQQGLTTDTQYF.

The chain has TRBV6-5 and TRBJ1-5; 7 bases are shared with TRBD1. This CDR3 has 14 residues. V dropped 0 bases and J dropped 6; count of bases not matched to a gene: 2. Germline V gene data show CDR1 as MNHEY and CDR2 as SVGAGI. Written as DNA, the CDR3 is TGTGCCAGCAGTTACTCCCCAGGGGGTCAGCCCCAGCATTTT. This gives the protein CASSYSPGGQPQHF.

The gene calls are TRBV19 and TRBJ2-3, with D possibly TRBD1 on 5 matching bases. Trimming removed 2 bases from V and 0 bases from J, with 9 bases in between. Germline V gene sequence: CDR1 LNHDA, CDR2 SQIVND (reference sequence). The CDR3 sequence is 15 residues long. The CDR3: CASSIMAGSTDTQYF. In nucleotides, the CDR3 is TGTGCCAGTAGTATAATGGCAGGGAGCACAGATACGCAGTATTTT.

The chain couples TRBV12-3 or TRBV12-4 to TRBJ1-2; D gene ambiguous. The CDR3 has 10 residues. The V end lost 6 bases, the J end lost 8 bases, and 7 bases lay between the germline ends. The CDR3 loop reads CASSPDGYTF. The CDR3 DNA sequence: TGTGCCAGCAGCCCCGACGGCTACACCTTC.

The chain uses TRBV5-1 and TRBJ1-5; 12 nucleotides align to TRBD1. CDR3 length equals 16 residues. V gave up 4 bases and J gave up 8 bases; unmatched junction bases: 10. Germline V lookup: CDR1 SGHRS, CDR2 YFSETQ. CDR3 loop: CASSPGTGGPQEPQHF. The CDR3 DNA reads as TGCGCCAGCAGCCCCGGGACAGGGGGCCCTCAAGAGCCCCAGCATTTT.

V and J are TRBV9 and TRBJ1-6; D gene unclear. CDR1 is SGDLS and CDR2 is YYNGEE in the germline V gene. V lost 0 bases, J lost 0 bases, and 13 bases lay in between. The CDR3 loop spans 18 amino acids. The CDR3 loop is CASSVDGRLSSYNSPLHF. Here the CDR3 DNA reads TGTGCCAGCAGCGTAGATGGACGTCTGAGCTCCTATAATTCACCCCTCCACTTT. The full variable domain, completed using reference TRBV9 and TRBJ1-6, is DSGVTQTPKHLITATGQRVTLRCSPRSGDLSVYWYQQSLDQGLQFLIQYYNGEERAKGNILERFSAQQFPDLHSELNLSSLELGDSALYFCASSVDGRLSSYNSPLHFGNGTRLTVT.

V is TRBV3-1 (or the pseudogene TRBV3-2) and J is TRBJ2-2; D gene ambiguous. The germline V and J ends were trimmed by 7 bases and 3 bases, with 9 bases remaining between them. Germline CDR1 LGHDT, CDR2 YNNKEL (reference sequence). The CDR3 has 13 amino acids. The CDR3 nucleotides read TGTGCCAGCACCCTTAGAGACACCGGGGAGCTGTTTTTT. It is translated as CASTLRDTGELFF.

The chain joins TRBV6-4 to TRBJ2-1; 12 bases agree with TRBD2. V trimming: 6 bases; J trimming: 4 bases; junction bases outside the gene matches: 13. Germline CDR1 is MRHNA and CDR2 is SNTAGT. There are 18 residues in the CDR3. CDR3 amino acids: CASRAGLAGGPRYNEQFF. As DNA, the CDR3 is TGTGCCAGCAGGGCCGGGCTAGCGGGGGGGCCAAGGTACAATGAGCAGTTCTTC.

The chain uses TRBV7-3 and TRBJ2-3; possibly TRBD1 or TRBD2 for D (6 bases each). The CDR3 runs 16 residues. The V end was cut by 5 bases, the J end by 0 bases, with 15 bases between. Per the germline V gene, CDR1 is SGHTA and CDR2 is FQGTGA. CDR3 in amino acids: CASSRRGADSTDTQYF. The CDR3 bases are TGTGCCAGCAGCAGAAGGGGGGCGGATAGCACAGATACGCAGTATTTT. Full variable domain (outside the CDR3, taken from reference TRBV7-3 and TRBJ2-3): GAGVSQTPSNKVTEKGKYVELRCDPISGHTALYWYRQSLGQGPEFLIYFQGTGAADDSGLPNDRFFAVRPEGSVSTLKIQRTERGDSAVYLCASSRRGADSTDTQYFGPGTRLTVL.

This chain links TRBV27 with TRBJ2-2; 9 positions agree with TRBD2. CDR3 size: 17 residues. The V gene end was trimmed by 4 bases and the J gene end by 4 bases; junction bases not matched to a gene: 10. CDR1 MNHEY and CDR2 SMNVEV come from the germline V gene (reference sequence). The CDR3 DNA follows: TGTGCCAGCAGTTCCCTCCGGCGGGGGGGAGTCACCGGGGAGCTGTTTTTT. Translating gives CASSSLRRGGVTGELFF.

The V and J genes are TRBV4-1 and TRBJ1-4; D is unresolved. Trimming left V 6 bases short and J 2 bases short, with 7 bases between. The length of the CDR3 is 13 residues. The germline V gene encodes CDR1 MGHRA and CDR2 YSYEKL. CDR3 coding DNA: TGCGCCAGCAGTCTATCGACTAATGAAAAACTGTTTTTT. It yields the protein CASSLSTNEKLFF.

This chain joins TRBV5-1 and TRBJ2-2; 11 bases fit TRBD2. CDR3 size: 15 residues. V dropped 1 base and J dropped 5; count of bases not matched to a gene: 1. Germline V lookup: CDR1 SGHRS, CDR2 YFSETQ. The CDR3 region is CASSLTSGGTGELFF. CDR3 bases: TGCGCCAGCAGCTTGACTAGCGGGGGAACCGGGGAGCTGTTTTTT.

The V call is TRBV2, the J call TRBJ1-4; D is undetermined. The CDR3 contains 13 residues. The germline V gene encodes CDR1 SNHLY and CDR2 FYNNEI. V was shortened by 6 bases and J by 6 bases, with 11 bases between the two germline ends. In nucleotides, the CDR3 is TGTGCCAGCAGCCGTTACGGATATGAAAAACTGTTTTTT. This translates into CASSRYGYEKLFF. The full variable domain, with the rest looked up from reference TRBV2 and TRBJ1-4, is EPEVTQTPSHQVTQMGQEVILRCVPISNHLYFYWYRQILGQKVEFLVSFYNNEISEKSEIFDDQFSVERPDGSNFTLKIRSTKLEDSAMYFCASSRYGYEKLFFGSGTQLSVL.

CDR3 sequence: CASSHAVSWGTDTQYF. In DNA, the CDR3 is TGTGCCAGCAGCCACGCCGTGTCCTGGGGCACAGATACGCAGTATTTT. The V call is TRBV4-2, the J call TRBJ2-3; no clear D gene. CDR1 is LGHNA, CDR2 YNFKEQ, per germline. Trimming cost V 3 bases and J 1 base, with 14 bases left between them. CDR3 length: 16 residues.